This T cell receptor beta chain was observed in a study of beta chain features in type 1 diabetes. Study outcomes and limitations: Patients with Type 1 diabetes showed moderately but significantly shorter TCRB CDR3s in all four CD4+ subsets. Resolution of whether HLA type affects TCRB rearrangement was not achieved here.

The V gene's germline CDR1 is SGHAT and CDR2 FQDESV (reference sequence). The CDR3 has 15 residues. Trimming stripped 4 bases from V and 5 bases from J, with 17 bases between. A remark on this clone: The target antigen is unknown.

Blood was drawn once from each donor into heparinised tubes. The draws averaged roughly 120 mL. Sequenced material consisted of expressed TCRB transcripts (all of the isolated RNA was reverse transcribed). TCRdb's copy holds only in-frame clones and misses some; the assay was immunoSEQ multiplex PCR. The table shows hundreds of thousands of clones, with around 13% occurring only once. This clonotype originated in a man younger than 30 in good health. V and J are TRBV11-1 and TRBJ1-2, with D tentatively TRBD1 (6 bases). The specimen sequenced was naive CD4+ T cells from blood. For the CDR3, the DNA is TGTGCCAGCAGCTCCTCTCCGGACAGACGGTATGGCTACACCTTC. Translation: CASSSSPDRRYGYTF.